Following are 10 T cell receptor beta chains from one sample sequenced in a study of cytomegalovirus exposure and HLA in healthy donors. Researchers ran the PCR with 60 Vbeta and 13 Jbeta primers. Sequencing used immunoSEQ multiplex PCR; TCRdb keeps in-frame clones, though not all of them. Recorded for this sample: some 130,000 clones. The sequencing input was PBMCs. These receptors all stem from a woman aged 55-69 years in good health and CMV-seronegative.

This chain links TRBV7-9 with TRBJ1-1, with 8 nucleotides matching TRBD1. Germline V gene lookup returns CDR1 SEHNR and CDR2 FQNEAQ (reference sequence). CDR3 length: 16 amino acids. V lost 5 bases to trimming and J lost 0 bases; unmatched junction nucleotides: 8. The CDR3 protein is CASSPGTGTMNTEAFF. CDR3 nucleotide sequence: TGTGCCAGCAGCCCAGGGACAGGAACTATGAACACTGAAGCTTTCTTT.

This rearrangement joins TRBV29-1 to TRBJ2-7; 10 nucleotides agree with TRBD2. J lost 12 bases, V lost 5 bases, and 10 bases had no gene match. The germline CDR1 and CDR2 sequences are SQVTM and ANQGSEA. The CDR3 covers 12 residues. CDR3 residues: CSVPLPTSGLYF. The CDR3, as DNA: TGCAGCGTTCCCCTTCCGACTAGCGGGTTGTACTTC.

This chain uses TRBV9 with TRBJ2-5; 10 positions agree with TRBD1. There are 16 residues in the CDR3. The V and J ends lost 3 bases and 2 bases, in that order; junction bases with no gene match: 7. Germline CDR1 reads SGDLS; CDR2 reads YYNGEE. The CDR3 region is CASSAGTGARQETQYF. CDR3 DNA sequence: TGTGCCAGCAGCGCAGGGACAGGGGCGCGACAAGAGACCCAGTACTTC.

The rearrangement links TRBV7-9 to TRBJ2-7; D not certain. Germline V lookup: CDR1 SEHNR, CDR2 FQNEAQ (reference sequence). Trimming shortened V by 3 bases and J by 2 bases, and 5 bases separated the two germline ends. The length of the CDR3 is 12 residues. Here the CDR3 DNA reads TGTGCCAGCAGCTTGAGCCCCTACGAGCAGTACTTC. This gives the protein CASSLSPYEQYF.

The gene calls are TRBV28 and TRBJ2-7; TRBD2 aligns across 12 bases. CDR1 and CDR2 from the germline V gene are MDHEN and SYDVKM. The CDR3 contains 15 residues. Germline trimming cut 5 bases from V and 11 bases from J; bases unmatched to any gene: 13. CDR3 nucleotide sequence: TGTGCCAGCAGTCTGGTAGGACTAGCGGGACCAATTGAGTACTTC. It encodes CASSLVGLAGPIEYF.

This chain joins TRBV11-2 and TRBJ2-7; TRBD1 is a possible D gene (5 bases). Trimming took 5 bases from V and 7 from J, leaving 15 bases between them. Germline V CDR1 and CDR2: SGHAT, FQNNGV. This CDR3 has 13 amino acids. CDR3 DNA sequence: TGTGCCAGCAGCCAAACAGACAGATATGAGCAGTACTTC. Amino acids: CASSQTDRYEQYF.

CDR3 region: CASSPPEFRSEAFF. CDR3 in DNA: TGTGCCAGCTCACCACCGGAATTCAGGTCTGAAGCTTTCTTT. The rearrangement links TRBV18 to TRBJ1-1; D is undetermined. The ends were cut back, 0 bases at V and 6 bases at J, with 11 bases in the middle. The CDR3 has 14 residues. Per germline, CDR1 KGHSH and CDR2 LQKENI.

The chain carries TRBV9 and TRBJ2-2; tentatively, D is TRBD2 (5 bases). V lost 0 bases to trimming and J lost 5 bases, with 11 bases between them. CDR3 length: 15 residues. The V gene's germline CDR1 is SGDLS and CDR2 YYNGEE. This CDR3 is CASSVEGGRTGELFF. The DNA for the CDR3 is TGTGCCAGCAGCGTAGAGGGCGGGCGGACCGGGGAGCTGTTTTTT.

Turning to this clone: Sequence at one end of the junction differs from germline and may be a read error. This sequence joins TRBV2 and TRBJ1-1; tentative D call: TRBD1 (5 bases). From germline, CDR1 is SNHLY and CDR2 FYNNEI. CDR3 length: 9 residues. CDR3 in amino acids: CARDSPLLF. The CDR3 DNA reads as TGTGCCCGCGACAGTCCCCTCCTTTTT.

This rearrangement joins TRBV19 to TRBJ1-4, with 12 nucleotides matching TRBD1. The germline V gene encodes CDR1 LNHDA and CDR2 SQIVND (reference sequence). This CDR3 is 15 amino acids long. V was pared by 9 bases and J by 7 bases, with 9 bases of the junction left unmatched. The CDR3 is CASRDRGHGGEKLFF. CDR3 nucleotide sequence: TGTGCCAGCCGGGACAGGGGGCACGGGGGTGAAAAACTGTTTTTT.